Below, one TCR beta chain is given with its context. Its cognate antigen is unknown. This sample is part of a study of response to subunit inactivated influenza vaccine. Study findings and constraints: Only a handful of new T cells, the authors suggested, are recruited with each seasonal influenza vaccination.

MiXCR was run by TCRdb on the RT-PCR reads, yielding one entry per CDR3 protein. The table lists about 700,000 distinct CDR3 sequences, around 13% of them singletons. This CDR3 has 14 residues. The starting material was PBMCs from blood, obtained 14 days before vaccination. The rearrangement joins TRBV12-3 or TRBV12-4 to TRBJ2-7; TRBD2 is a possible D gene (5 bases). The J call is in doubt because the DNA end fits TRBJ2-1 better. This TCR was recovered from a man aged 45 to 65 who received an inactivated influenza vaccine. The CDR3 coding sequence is TGTGCCAGCAAAGCCCAAGGGAGCTCCTACGAGCAGTTCTTC. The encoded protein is CASKAQGSSYEQFF.